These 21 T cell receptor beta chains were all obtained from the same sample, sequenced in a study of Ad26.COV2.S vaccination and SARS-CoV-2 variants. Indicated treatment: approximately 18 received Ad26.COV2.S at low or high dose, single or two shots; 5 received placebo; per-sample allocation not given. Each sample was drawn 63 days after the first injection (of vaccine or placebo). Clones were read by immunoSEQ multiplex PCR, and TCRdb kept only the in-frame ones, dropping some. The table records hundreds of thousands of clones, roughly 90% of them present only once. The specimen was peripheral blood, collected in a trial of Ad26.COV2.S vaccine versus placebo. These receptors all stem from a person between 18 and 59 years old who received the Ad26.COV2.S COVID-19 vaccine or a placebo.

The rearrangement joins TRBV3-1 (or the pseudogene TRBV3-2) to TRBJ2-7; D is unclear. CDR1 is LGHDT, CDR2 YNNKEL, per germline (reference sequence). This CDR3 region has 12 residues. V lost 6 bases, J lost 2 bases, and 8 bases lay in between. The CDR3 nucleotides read TGTGCCAGCAGTCGGCAGCCCTACGAGCAGTACTTC. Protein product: CASSRQPYEQYF.

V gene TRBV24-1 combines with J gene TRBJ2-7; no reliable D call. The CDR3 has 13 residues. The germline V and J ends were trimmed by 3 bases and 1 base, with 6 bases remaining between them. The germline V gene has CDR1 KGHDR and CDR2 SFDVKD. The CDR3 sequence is CATSDQGSYEQYF. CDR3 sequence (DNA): TGTGCCACCAGTGATCAAGGGTCCTACGAGCAGTACTTC.

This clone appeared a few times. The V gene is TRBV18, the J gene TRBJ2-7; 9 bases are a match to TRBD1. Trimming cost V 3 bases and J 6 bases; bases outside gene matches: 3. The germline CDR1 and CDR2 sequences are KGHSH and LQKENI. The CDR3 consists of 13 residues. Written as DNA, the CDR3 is TGTGCCAGCTCACCGGGACAGGGTTCCGAGCAGTACTTC. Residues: CASSPGQGSEQYF.

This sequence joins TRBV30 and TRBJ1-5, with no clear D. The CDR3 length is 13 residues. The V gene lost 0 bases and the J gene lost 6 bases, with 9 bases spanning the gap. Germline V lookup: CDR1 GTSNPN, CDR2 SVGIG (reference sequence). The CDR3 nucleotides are TGTGCCTGGAGTGTTTGGGGTCGTCAGCCCCAGCATTTT. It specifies CAWSVWGRQPQHF.

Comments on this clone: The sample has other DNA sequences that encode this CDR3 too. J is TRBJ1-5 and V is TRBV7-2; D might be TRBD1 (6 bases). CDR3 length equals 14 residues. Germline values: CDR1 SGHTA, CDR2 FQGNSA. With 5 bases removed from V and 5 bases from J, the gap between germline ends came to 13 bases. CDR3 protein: CASSLRRGDQPQHF. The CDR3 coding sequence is TGTGCCAGCAGCCTCCGAAGGGGGGATCAGCCCCAGCATTTT.

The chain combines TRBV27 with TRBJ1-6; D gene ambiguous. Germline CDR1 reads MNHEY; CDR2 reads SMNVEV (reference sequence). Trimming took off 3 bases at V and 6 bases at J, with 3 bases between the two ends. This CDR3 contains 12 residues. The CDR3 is CASSFSNSPLHF. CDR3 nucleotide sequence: TGTGCCAGCAGTTTCTCTAATTCACCCCTCCACTTT.

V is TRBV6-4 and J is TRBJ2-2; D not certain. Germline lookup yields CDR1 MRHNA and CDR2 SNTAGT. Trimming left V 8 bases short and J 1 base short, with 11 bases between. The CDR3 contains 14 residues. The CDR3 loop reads CASAVRRNTGELFF. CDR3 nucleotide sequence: TGTGCCAGCGCTGTCAGGCGGAACACCGGGGAGCTGTTTTTT.

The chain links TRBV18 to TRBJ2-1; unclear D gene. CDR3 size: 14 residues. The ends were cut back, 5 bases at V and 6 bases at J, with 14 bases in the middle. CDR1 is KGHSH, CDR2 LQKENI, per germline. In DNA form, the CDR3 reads TGTGCCAGCTCAGACCGGACCACTCGCAATGAGCAGTTCTTC. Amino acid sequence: CASSDRTTRNEQFF.

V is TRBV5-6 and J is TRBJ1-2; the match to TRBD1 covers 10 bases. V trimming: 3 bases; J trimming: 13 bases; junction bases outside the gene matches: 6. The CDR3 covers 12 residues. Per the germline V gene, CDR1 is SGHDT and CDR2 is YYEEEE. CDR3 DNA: TGTGCCAGCAGCTCCGACAGGGGGCTCGCCACCTTC. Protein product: CASSSDRGLATF. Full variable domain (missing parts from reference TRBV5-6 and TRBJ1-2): DAGVTQSPTHLIKTRGQQVTLRCSPKSGHDTVSWYQQALGQGPQFIFQYYEEEERQRGNFPDRFSGHQFPNYSSELNVNALLLGDSALYLCASSSDRGLATFGSGTRLTVV.

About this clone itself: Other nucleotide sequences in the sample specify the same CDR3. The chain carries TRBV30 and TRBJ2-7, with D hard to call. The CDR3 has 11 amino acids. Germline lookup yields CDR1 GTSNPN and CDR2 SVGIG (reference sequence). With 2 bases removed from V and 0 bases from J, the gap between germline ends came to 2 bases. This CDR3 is CAWSSSYEQYF. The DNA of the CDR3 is TGTGCCTGGAGTTCCTCCTACGAGCAGTACTTC.

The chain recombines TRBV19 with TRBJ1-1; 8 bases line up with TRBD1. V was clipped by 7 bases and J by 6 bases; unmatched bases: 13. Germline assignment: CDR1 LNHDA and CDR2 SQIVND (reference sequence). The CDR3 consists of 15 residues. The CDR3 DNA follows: TGTGCCAGTAACGACGGACAGGGTAGAGCAGCTGAAGCTTTCTTT. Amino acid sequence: CASNDGQGRAAEAFF.

The chain's CDR3 is CASSAAYPGLAGNYEQYF. In nucleotides, the CDR3 is TGTGCCAGCTCAGCTGCGTATCCGGGACTAGCGGGGAACTACGAGCAGTACTTC. The rearrangement uses TRBV18 and TRBJ2-7, with 13 positions matching TRBD2. Germline V gene data show CDR1 as KGHSH and CDR2 as LQKENI. With 5 bases clipped from V and 3 bases from J, the junction kept 13 bases outside the gene matches. The CDR3 extends over 18 amino acids.

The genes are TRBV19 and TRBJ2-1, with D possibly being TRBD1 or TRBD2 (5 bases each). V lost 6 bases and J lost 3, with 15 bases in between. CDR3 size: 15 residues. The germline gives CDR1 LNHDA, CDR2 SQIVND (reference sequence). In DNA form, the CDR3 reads TGTGCCAGTAGCAGCCGGGACGGATACTACAATGAGCAGTTCTTC. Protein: CASSSRDGYYNEQFF.

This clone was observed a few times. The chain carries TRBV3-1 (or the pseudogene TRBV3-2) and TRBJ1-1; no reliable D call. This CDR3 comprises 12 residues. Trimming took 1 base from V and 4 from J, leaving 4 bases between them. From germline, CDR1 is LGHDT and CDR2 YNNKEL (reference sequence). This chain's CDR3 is CASSQGLTEAFF. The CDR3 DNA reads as TGTGCCAGCAGCCAAGGCCTCACTGAAGCTTTCTTT.

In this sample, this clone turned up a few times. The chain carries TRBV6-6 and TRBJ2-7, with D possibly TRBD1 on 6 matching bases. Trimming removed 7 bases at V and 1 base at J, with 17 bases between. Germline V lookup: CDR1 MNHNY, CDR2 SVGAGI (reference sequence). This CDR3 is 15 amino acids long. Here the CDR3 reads CASTQTGARSYEQYF. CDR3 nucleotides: TGTGCCAGCACCCAGACAGGCGCCCGTTCCTACGAGCAGTACTTC.

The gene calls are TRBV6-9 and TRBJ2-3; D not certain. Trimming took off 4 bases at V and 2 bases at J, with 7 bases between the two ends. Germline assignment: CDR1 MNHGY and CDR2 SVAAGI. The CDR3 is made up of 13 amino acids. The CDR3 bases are TGTGCCAGCAGTTGTGATTCCACAGATACGCAGTATTTT. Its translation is CASSCDSTDTQYF.

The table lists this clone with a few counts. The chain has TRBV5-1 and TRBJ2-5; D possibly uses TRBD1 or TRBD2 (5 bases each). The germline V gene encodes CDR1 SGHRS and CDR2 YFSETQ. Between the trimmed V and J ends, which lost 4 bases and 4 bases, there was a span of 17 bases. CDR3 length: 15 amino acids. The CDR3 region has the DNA TGCGCCAGCAGCCAACGGGACGCCGGGGCAGAGACCCAGTACTTC. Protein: CASSQRDAGAETQYF.

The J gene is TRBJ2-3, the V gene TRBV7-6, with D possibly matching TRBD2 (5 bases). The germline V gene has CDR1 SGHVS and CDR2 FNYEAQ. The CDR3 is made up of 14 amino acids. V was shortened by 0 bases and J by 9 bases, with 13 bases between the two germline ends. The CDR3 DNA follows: TGTGCCAGCAGCTTAGCGCTGGGCGGCGGGACGCAGTATTTT. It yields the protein CASSLALGGGTQYF. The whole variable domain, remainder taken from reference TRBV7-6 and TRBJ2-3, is GAGVSQSPRYKVTKRGQDVALRCDPISGHVSLYWYRQALGQGPEFLTYFNYEAQQDKSGLPNDRFSAERPEGSISTLTIQRTEQRDSAMYRCASSLALGGGTQYFGPGTRLTVL.

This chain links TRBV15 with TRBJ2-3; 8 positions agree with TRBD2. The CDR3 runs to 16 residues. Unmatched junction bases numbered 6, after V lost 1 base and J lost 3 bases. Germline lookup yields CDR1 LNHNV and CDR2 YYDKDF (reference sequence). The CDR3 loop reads CATSRGTGGRTDTQYF. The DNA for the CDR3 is TGTGCCACCAGCAGAGGAACGGGGGGGAGGACAGATACGCAGTATTTT.

CDR3 sequence reads: CASSVWASPDEQYF. CDR3 DNA: TGTGCCAGCAGCGTGTGGGCTAGTCCGGATGAGCAGTACTTC. The gene calls are TRBV7-2 and TRBJ2-7, with unresolved D. V lost 5 bases and J lost 7, with 18 bases in between. Germline CDR1 and CDR2: SGHTA and FQGNSA. The CDR3 totals 14 residues.

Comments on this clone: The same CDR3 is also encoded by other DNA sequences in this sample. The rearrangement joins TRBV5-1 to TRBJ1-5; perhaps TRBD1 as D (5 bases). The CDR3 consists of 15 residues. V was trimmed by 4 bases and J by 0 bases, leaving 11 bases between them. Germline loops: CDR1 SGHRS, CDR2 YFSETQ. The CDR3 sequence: CASSLGDRSNQPQHF. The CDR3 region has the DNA TGCGCCAGCAGCCTCGGGGACCGTAGCAATCAGCCCCAGCATTTT.